A single sample gave rise to the 9 T cell receptor beta chains below, sequenced in a study of T-cell memory formation after mild COVID-19 (dated by TCRdb to about 2021). Library generation was performed with 5' RACE. The reads were generated on an Illumina NovaSeq 6000. In-frame beta chains were kept once TCRdb had trimmed the public reads at Q25 with fastp and called clones with MiXCR. Rows are combined by CDR3 protein, so each entry shows the most common genes and DNA. The sample profile shows hundreds of thousands of distinct CDR3 sequences; 15% to 20% of them were found once. Together, the top ten hold 9.5% to 15% of the sample. Sequencing was done on a sample of PBMCs or a T cell subset sorted from them (not recorded which). All receptors derive from an adult woman who had mild COVID-19 (a few samples of this study predate the infection). The sample titles of this study are shuffled in the database, so cell type and time point are left out; the donor was told from shared clones.

This clonotype appeared many times. V gene TRBV5-1 combines with J gene TRBJ2-7, with a tentative D call TRBD1 (6 bases). This CDR3 is 19 amino acids long. V was shortened by 2 bases and J by 3 bases, with 27 bases between the two germline ends. Per the germline V gene, CDR1 is SGHRS and CDR2 is YFSETQ. In DNA, the CDR3 is TGCGCCAGCAGCTTAGGTGACAGGACTCGCCTTTATTACGACTACGAGCAGTACTTC. Translated: CASSLGDRTRLYYDYEQYF.

This chain uses TRBV27 with TRBJ2-5, with D possibly matching TRBD1 (6 bases). Trimming left V 1 base short and J 1 base short, with 10 bases between. From germline, CDR1 is MNHEY and CDR2 SMNVEV (reference sequence). This CDR3 has 15 amino acids. CDR3 bases: TGTGCCAGCAGTTTATTCGGGACACTCCAAGAGACCCAGTACTTC. It is translated as CASSLFGTLQETQYF.

The chain combines TRBV7-2 with TRBJ1-5; unclear D gene. The V and J ends lost 6 bases and 6 bases respectively, with 15 bases between them. Germline-derived CDR1 and CDR2 are SGHTA and FQGNSA. The CDR3 has 14 amino acids. The CDR3 DNA reads as TGTGCCAGCAGTCCGACACCCATCCGTCAGCCCCAGCATTTT. The encoded protein is CASSPTPIRQPQHF.

The chain joins TRBV7-2 to TRBJ2-1; TRBD2 matches at 10 bases. The J segment lost 1 base and the V segment lost 6 bases, leaving 6 bases of the junction unmatched. The CDR3 is made up of 16 amino acids. In germline, CDR1 is SGHTA, CDR2 FQGNSA. CDR3 DNA sequence: TGTGCCAGCAGTTCCCGAGCGGGAGGGTCCTACAATGAGCAGTTCTTC. It specifies CASSSRAGGSYNEQFF.

This clonotype was counted between two and nine times. J is TRBJ1-2 and V is TRBV3-1; 8 nucleotides agree with TRBD1. This CDR3 is built from 14 residues. From germline, CDR1 is LGHDT and CDR2 YNNKEL (reference sequence). V lost 3 bases to trimming and J lost 6 bases; unmatched junction nucleotides: 6. The DNA for the CDR3 is TGTGCCAGCAGCCACGGACAGGGAAGGGATGGCTACACCTTC. This gives the protein CASSHGQGRDGYTF.

This clonotype was detected ten times or more. The chain recombines TRBV29-1 with TRBJ2-7; perhaps TRBD1 as D (5 bases). Trimming cost V 4 bases and J 0 bases, with 7 bases left between them. CDR3 length: 12 residues. Germline CDR1 is SQVTM and CDR2 is ANQGSEA. The CDR3 loop is CSVGDSSYEQYF. As DNA, the CDR3 is TGCAGCGTTGGTGACAGCTCCTACGAGCAGTACTTC.

This clonotype was detected only a few times. The chain carries TRBV5-5 and TRBJ2-3; D might be TRBD1 or TRBD2, each matching 6 bases. CDR3 length: 15 residues. Trimming cost V 3 bases and J 0 bases, with 11 bases left between them. Germline V gene lookup returns CDR1 SGHKS and CDR2 YYEKEE (reference sequence). The CDR3 loop reads CASSWGDTSTDTQYF. The CDR3 DNA reads TGTGCCAGCAGCTGGGGGGACACTAGCACAGATACGCAGTATTTT. Filled out from reference TRBV5-5 and TRBJ2-3, the complete variable domain reads DAGVTQSPTHLIKTRGQQVTLRCSPISGHKSVSWYQQVLGQGPQFIFQYYEKEERGRGNFPDRFSARQFPNYSSELNVNALLLGDSALYLCASSWGDTSTDTQYFGPGTRLTVL.

The V and J genes are TRBV19 and TRBJ2-7; 7 positions agree with TRBD1. J was trimmed by 2 bases and V by 5 bases; bases with no gene match: 6. CDR1 is LNHDA, CDR2 SQIVND, per germline (reference sequence). This CDR3 is 14 amino acids long. The CDR3 DNA follows: TGTGCCAGTAGTCCCCGGGACAGTACCTACGAGCAGTACTTC. Translated: CASSPRDSTYEQYF.

This clonotype was seen a handful of times. The chain recombines TRBV24-1 with TRBJ2-5, with 7 bases matching TRBD1. V lost 0 bases to trimming and J lost 2 bases; unmatched junction nucleotides: 2. CDR1 is KGHDR, CDR2 SFDVKD, per germline. The CDR3 totals 15 residues. CDR3 region: CATSDLRGQQETQYF. CDR3 nucleotide sequence: TGTGCCACCAGTGATTTGAGGGGACAGCAAGAGACCCAGTACTTC.